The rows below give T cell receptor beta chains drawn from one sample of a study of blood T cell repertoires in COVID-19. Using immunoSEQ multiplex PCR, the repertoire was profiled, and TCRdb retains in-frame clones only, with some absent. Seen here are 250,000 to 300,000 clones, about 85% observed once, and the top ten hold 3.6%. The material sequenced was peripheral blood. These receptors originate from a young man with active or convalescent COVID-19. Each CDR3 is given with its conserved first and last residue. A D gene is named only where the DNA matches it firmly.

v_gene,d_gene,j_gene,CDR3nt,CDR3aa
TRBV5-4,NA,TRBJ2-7,TGTGCCAGCAGCCGAGAAGGGGCCAGAGAGCAGTACTTC,CASSREGAREQYF
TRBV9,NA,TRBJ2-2,TGTGCCAGCAGCGTAGAGGCGGGGACGAACACCGGGGAGCTGTTTTTT,CASSVEAGTNTGELFF
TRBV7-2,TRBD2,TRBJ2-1,TGTGCCAGCAGCACGGGACTAGCGGGGGAGTACAATGAGCAGTTCTTC,CASSTGLAGEYNEQFF
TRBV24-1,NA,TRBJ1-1,TGTGCCACCAGAATGACAGGGAACACTGAAGCTTTCTTT,CATRMTGNTEAFF
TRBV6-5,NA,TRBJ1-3,TGTGCCAGCATCCCGGGATTAGGGGGAAACACCATATATTTT,CASIPGLGGNTIYF
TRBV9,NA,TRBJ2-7,TGTGCCAGCAGCGTAGGTGGCGGTGAAGTCTACGAGCAGTACTTC,CASSVGGGEVYEQYF
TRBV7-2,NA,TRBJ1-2,TGTGCCAGCAGCTTAGAATTGTCGGTTTATGGCTACACCTTC,CASSLELSVYGYTF
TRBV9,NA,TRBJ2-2,TGTGCCAGCAGCATAAATCCGAGTTTGACCGGGGAGCTGTTTTTT,CASSINPSLTGELFF
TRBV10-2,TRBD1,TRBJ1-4,TGCGCCAGCAGTGAGTGGGGCAGGGGGCAGGCGAATAATGAAAAACTGTTTTTT,CASSEWGRGQANNEKLFF
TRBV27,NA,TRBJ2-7,TGTGCCAGCAGTTTAGACGCTAGAGACCCTGGGGGGGAGCAGTACTTC,CASSLDARDPGGEQYF
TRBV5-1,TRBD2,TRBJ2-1,TGCGCCAGCAGCGCCCTACTAGCGAGCTCCTACAATGAGCAGTTCTTC,CASSALLASSYNEQFF